The TCR beta chain described here comes from a study of blood T cell repertoires in COVID-19. The wider study: Samples taken during acute and convalescent COVID-19 were collected in the United States, Italy and Spain. The cDNA or gDNA used as material had been derived from T cells, B-cell-depleted T cells, or PBMCs.

Germline V gene sequence: CDR1 SGHTA, CDR2 FQGNSA. The CDR3 loop spans 15 amino acids. V dropped 5 bases and J dropped 6; count of bases not matched to a gene: 10. Original data processing: Reference gene primer amplification gave nucleated cell count estimates. Method: immunoSEQ multiplex PCR; TCRdb's copy keeps in-frame clones and lacks some. The V and J calls and clone size were taken over from that table, and D and trimming were inferred from the DNA. The data show about 40,000 clones, 82% seen once. Sequencing input: peripheral blood. V and J are TRBV7-2 and TRBJ2-7, with 10 bases fitting TRBD1. The receptor was isolated from a woman in her seventies with acute or convalescent COVID-19. CDR3 loop: CASSPWTGGITEQYF. Written as DNA, the CDR3 is TGTGCCAGCAGCCCTTGGACAGGGGGAATTACCGAGCAGTACTTC.